Below, 7 T cell receptor beta chains from the same sample are listed, as sequenced in a study of CDR3 diversity in severe acne. TCRdb re-analysed the PCR reads in MiXCR, keeping a single row per CDR3 protein. The sample includes about 100,000 distinct CDR3 sequences, around 53% of them seen just once. Material: blood. These TCRs come from a male donor with acne.

The chain's CDR3 is CASRPGWSGQQYF. The DNA for the CDR3 is TGTGCCAGCAGACCCGGCTGGTCCGGACAGCAGTACTTC. The chain has TRBV2 and TRBJ2-7; no definite D call. CDR1 and CDR2 from the germline V gene are SNHLY and FYNNEI. Deletions cut 6 bases from V and 8 bases from J, with 17 bases between. The CDR3 contains 13 residues.

The chain has TRBV10-1 and TRBJ1-1; 8 nucleotides line up with TRBD1. Germline values: CDR1 WNHNN, CDR2 SYGVQD (reference sequence). V gave up 6 bases and J gave up 5 bases; unmatched junction bases: 8. The CDR3 covers 14 residues. In nucleotides, the CDR3 is TGCGCCAGCAGGGCTGACAGGGGAGCAACTGAAGCTTTCTTT. Its protein product is CASRADRGATEAFF.

This clonotype was observed a few times. The CDR3 loop reads CASSVRDRAIYTF. DNA for the CDR3: TGTGCCAGCAGTGTCCGGGACAGGGCGATCTACACCTTC. The chain employs TRBV2 and TRBJ1-2; 9 bases map to TRBD1. The germline V gene encodes CDR1 SNHLY and CDR2 FYNNEI. Trimming removed 4 bases from V and 10 bases from J; junction bases left unmatched: 7. The CDR3 consists of 13 residues.

In its sample, this clonotype was seen many times. The CDR3 coding sequence is TGTGCCAGCAGCAAAGGGACTAGCGGGAGTACCGGGGAGCTGTTTTTT. Amino acids: CASSKGTSGSTGELFF. This chain links TRBV11-2 with TRBJ2-2, with 14 bases matching TRBD2. CDR3 size: 16 residues. The germline V gene encodes CDR1 SGHAT and CDR2 FQNNGV. V lost 5 bases, J lost 5 bases, and 4 bases stayed unmatched.

This clonotype was recorded at least ten times. The chain joins TRBV19 to TRBJ1-4; 7 nucleotides align to TRBD1. The CDR3 extends over 13 amino acids. Trimming cost V 6 bases and J 6 bases; bases outside gene matches: 4. Germline V gene data show CDR1 as LNHDA and CDR2 as SQIVND (reference sequence). CDR3 in amino acids: CASRVQGYEKLFF. For the CDR3, the DNA is TGTGCCAGTAGGGTACAGGGGTATGAAAAACTGTTTTTT.

The chain joins TRBV14 to TRBJ2-7, with D possibly TRBD1 on 7 matching bases. Germline assignment: CDR1 SGHDN and CDR2 FVKESK. Trimming removed 6 bases at V and 3 bases at J, with 18 bases between. CDR3 length: 15 amino acids. The CDR3 reads CASRLGGTAFYEQYF. The DNA of the CDR3 is TGTGCCAGCAGACTAGGCGGGACAGCTTTCTACGAGCAGTACTTC.

Concerning this clonotype itself: The limits of the CDR3 on the DNA are not certain, so only TCRdb's listed CDR3 is given. This sequence joins TRBV7-2 and TRBJ2-7. Germline V CDR1 and CDR2: SGHTA, FQGNSA. Termini included, the CDR3 measures 21 amino acids. CDR3 region: CASSFYICSAPLSALTYEQYF.